The subject of this entry is one T cell receptor (beta chain). This table comes from immunoSEQ multiplex PCR, and its TCRdb copy is limited to in-frame clones, with some not included. The data show about 150,000 clones, 80% to 90% seen once. CDR3 length: 15 residues. J lost 2 bases, V lost 6 bases, and 8 bases had no gene match. Germline CDR1 reads MDHEN; CDR2 reads SYDVKM. This entry comes from a study of blood T cell repertoires in COVID-19. J is TRBJ1-1 and V is TRBV28; TRBD1 matches 8 bases. The source material was peripheral blood. The TCR comes from a woman aged 35 to 49 with acute or convalescent COVID-19. CDR3 coding DNA: TGTGCCAGCAGCCGACGACAGGGGATAAACACTGAAGCTTTCTTT. It encodes CASSRRQGINTEAFF.